Listed below are T cell receptor beta chains from one sample, sequenced in a study of a mutant IDH1 vaccine in newly diagnosed glioma. Produced via immunoSEQ multiplex PCR; TCRdb's table is partial and in-frame only. Among approximately 41,000 clones, 80% to 95% were seen once, and the ten largest hold roughly 3.9%. These receptors are not linked to any known antigen. The sequencing used PBMCs, collected from a glioma patient whose treatment included an IDH1 peptide vaccine. The receptors here all came from a man in his fifties or sixties with glioma. The CDR3 runs from the conserved cysteine through the conserved F or W. A D gene is named only where the DNA matches it firmly. Rows give clone size only sometimes, using once, few, many, or a class for an expanded clone.

TRBJ1-5 . TRBV19 . TGTGCCAGTAGTAGTTTACGGGACGGCCTCTCAAATCAGCCCCAGCATTTT CASSSLRDGLSNQPQHF
TRBJ2-7 TRBD1 TRBV6-5 few TGTGCCAGCAGTTACGGGGAGACAGGGGGTTACGAGCAGTACTTC CASSYGETGGYEQYF
TRBJ2-5 TRBD1 TRBV19 . TGTGCCAGTAGTGCAGGGGGCAACGGAGAGACCCAGTACTTC CASSAGGNGETQYF
TRBJ2-7 . TRBV4-1 few TGCGCCAGCAGCCAAGATCTGGTGGCGGGCGGAAGGGCCTTC CASSQDLVAGGRAF
TRBJ1-1 . TRBV4-3 once TGCGCCAGCAGCCAGAACAGGGTTTACACTGAAGCTTTCTTT CASSQNRVYTEAFF
TRBJ2-5 . TRBV7-2 . TGTGCCAGCAGCCTAAGAAGACGGACCAAAGAGACCCAGTACTTC CASSLRRRTKETQYF
TRBJ1-5 . TRBV11-2 . TGTGCCAGCAGACCAGGGGTGCGGGCGAGCAATCAGCCCCAGCATTTT CASRPGVRASNQPQHF
TRBJ2-7 . TRBV21-1 . TGTGCCAGCAGCAAGTGCACTAACTCCTACGAGCAGTACTTC CASSKCTNSYEQYF
TRBJ2-7 TRBD2 TRBV5-1 once TGCGCCAGCAGCGACCAGCCTAGCGGATCGACCTACGAGCAGTACTTC CASSDQPSGSTYEQYF
TRBJ1-6 . TRBV19 . TGTGCCAGTAGTATATCCGGGGTGTCACCCCTCCACTTT CASSISGVSPLHF
TRBJ2-5 . TRBV29-1 . TGCAGCGGCAAACAGGTCCAAGAGACCCAGTACTTC CSGKQVQETQYF
TRBJ2-2 TRBD1 TRBV2 . TGTGCCAGCAGTGAAACAGGGGGCAACACCGGGGAGCTGTTTTTT CASSETGGNTGELFF
TRBJ1-6 . TRBV4-3 . TGCGCCAGCAGCCAGCTCAGGGGCGATAATTCACCCCTCCACTTT CASSQLRGDNSPLHF
TRBJ2-7 TRBD1 TRBV28 . TGTGCCAGCAGCGACAGGGGCTACGAGCAGTACTTC CASSDRGYEQYF
TRBJ1-1 . TRBV30 . TGTGCCTGGAGTGTAGGGTTGAACACTGAAGCTTTCTTT CAWSVGLNTEAFF
TRBJ1-1 TRBD1 TRBV7-6 . TGTGCCAGCAGCTTAACACAGGGGGCGATCAACACTGAAGCTTTCTTT CASSLTQGAINTEAFF
TRBJ1-1 TRBD1 TRBV19 . TGTGCCAGTAGCTGGACCGGGACAGGGAGAACTGAAGCTTTCTTT CASSWTGTGRTEAFF
TRBJ2-7 TRBD1 TRBV7-8 . TGTGCCAGCAGCTTAGCTGGACAGGTCCTGTACGAGCAGTACTTC CASSLAGQVLYEQYF
TRBJ1-1 . TRBV19 . TGTGCCAGTAGGGCGGAGAACACTGAAGCTTTCTTT CASRAENTEAFF
TRBJ1-5 TRBD1 TRBV6-1 . TGTGCCAGCAGTGCTTCCTCGGGACAGCTAACCTATAGGAGGCATTTT CASSASSGQLTYRRHF
TRBJ1-1 . TRBV5-6 . TGTGCCAGCAGCTTGTCCGTGGCAGGGTCGCCTGAAGCTTTCTTT CASSLSVAGSPEAFF
TRBJ2-5 . TRBV4-1 . TGCGCCAGCAGCCAAGTAGATGGGGTACGTGAGACCCAGTACTTC CASSQVDGVRETQYF
TRBJ2-2 . TRBV19 . TGTGCCAGTAGTAGGTTAGGCGACACCGGGGAGCTGTTTTTT CASSRLGDTGELFF
TRBJ2-3 TRBD2 TRBV7-7 once TGTGCTAGCAGCTCCAAAGCGGGGGGGCCCTCAGATACGCAGTATTTT CASSSKAGGPSDTQYF
TRBJ2-1 . TRBV25-1 . TGTGCCAGCAGTGAACTCACAGGGCGTTTGCTCAATGAGCAGTTCTTC CASSELTGRLLNEQFF
TRBJ2-5 . TRBV5-4 . TGTGCCAGCAGCTGGGATAAAGAGACCCAGTACTTC CASSWDKETQYF
TRBJ1-3 . TRBV7-6 once TGTGCCAGCAGCCCAGGCAGGGCAGAAAAAGGCCGGAGCACCATATATTTT CASSPGRAEKGRSTIYF
TRBJ2-7 . TRBV6-1 . TGTGCCAGCAGCGCGGGCCCTAGGAGCTCCTACGAGCAGTACTTC CASSAGPRSSYEQYF
TRBJ2-7 . TRBV5-6 . TGTGCCAGCAGCTTGGACTGGGGAGCCTACGAGCAGTACTTC CASSLDWGAYEQYF
TRBJ2-7 TRBD2 TRBV4-1 once TGCGCCAGCAGCCACGGGACTAGTAGGTACGAGCAGTACTTC CASSHGTSRYEQYF
TRBJ2-1 . TRBV2 . TGTGCCAGCGGAACCGGGACCCTAGCCTATGAGCAGTTCTTC CASGTGTLAYEQFF
TRBJ1-5 . TRBV4-1 . TGCGCCAGCAGACGCTCCGGGGGCAATCAGCCCCAGCATTTT CASRRSGGNQPQHF
TRBJ2-1 . TRBV7-2 . TGTGCCAGCAGCTTTTCGGGGATTTATGCCGGGGAGCAGTTCTTC CASSFSGIYAGEQFF
TRBJ2-7 TRBD2 TRBV6-5 . TGTGCCAGCAGTCCGACTAGCGGGAGGGACGAGCAGTACTTC CASSPTSGRDEQYF
TRBJ2-3 . TRBV4-1 . TGCGCCAGCAGCGCCAGGTCCGGGACAGATACGCAGTATTTT CASSARSGTDTQYF
TRBJ1-2 TRBD1 TRBV7-8 . TGTGCCAGCAGCCCAACAGGGGGCCCGAACTATGGCTACACCTTC CASSPTGGPNYGYTF
TRBJ1-1 TRBD1 TRBV6-6 . TGTGCCGCCTTCAAGAGGGCAGGGGGAATCACTGAAGCTTTCTTT CAAFKRAGGITEAFF
TRBJ1-2 . TRBV7-9 . TGTGCCAGCAGCTTAGCGGCGCAGCGGGATGGCTACACCTTC CASSLAAQRDGYTF
TRBJ2-1 . TRBV7-9 . TGTGCCAGCAGCGGAGGAGTTGCGGAATCCTACAATGAGCAGTTCTTC CASSGGVAESYNEQFF
TRBJ2-3 . TRBV11-2 . TGTGCCAGCAGCTTAGGATCGGGCCCGTGGGGTACAGATACGCAGTATTTT CASSLGSGPWGTDTQYF
TRBJ2-5 . TRBV7-9 . TGTGCCAGCAGTCAAGTGACAGCCCGGAATCAGACCCAGTACTTC CASSQVTARNQTQYF
TRBJ2-7 . TRBV6-5 . TGTGCCAGCAGTACGGGACGGGGGTCCTACGAGCAGTACTTC CASSTGRGSYEQYF
TRBJ2-6 TRBD1 TRBV5-1 . TGCGCCAGCAGCTTGGTGACGGGACAGAGCTCTGGGGCCAACGTCCTGACTTTC CASSLVTGQSSGANVLTF
TRBJ1-2 . TRBV6-5 . TGTGCCAGCAGGCCAAGACCTAACTATGGCTACACCTTC CASRPRPNYGYTF
TRBJ2-6 . TRBV9 . TGTGCCAGCAGCGGGGCAGGGGTAGCTGGGGCCAACGTCCTGACTTTC CASSGAGVAGANVLTF
TRBJ1-3 . TRBV25-1 . TGTGCCAGCAGTGATAGAGGGACCGGCTCTGGAAACACCATATATTTT CASSDRGTGSGNTIYF
TRBJ2-7 . TRBV30 . TGTGCCTGGAGTGTTGGCAGGACCTACGAGCAGTACTTC CAWSVGRTYEQYF
TRBJ2-4 TRBD1 TRBV30 once TGTGCCTGGACGACAGGGTCTGCCAAAAACATTCAGTACTTC CAWTTGSAKNIQYF
TRBJ2-3 . TRBV5-1 . TGCGCCAGCAGCTTGGGAATACAGGGAAACACAGATACGCAGTATTTT CASSLGIQGNTDTQYF
TRBJ2-3 TRBD2 TRBV5-1 . TGCGCCAGCAGGGATACTAGCGGGACCGATACGCAGTATTTT CASRDTSGTDTQYF